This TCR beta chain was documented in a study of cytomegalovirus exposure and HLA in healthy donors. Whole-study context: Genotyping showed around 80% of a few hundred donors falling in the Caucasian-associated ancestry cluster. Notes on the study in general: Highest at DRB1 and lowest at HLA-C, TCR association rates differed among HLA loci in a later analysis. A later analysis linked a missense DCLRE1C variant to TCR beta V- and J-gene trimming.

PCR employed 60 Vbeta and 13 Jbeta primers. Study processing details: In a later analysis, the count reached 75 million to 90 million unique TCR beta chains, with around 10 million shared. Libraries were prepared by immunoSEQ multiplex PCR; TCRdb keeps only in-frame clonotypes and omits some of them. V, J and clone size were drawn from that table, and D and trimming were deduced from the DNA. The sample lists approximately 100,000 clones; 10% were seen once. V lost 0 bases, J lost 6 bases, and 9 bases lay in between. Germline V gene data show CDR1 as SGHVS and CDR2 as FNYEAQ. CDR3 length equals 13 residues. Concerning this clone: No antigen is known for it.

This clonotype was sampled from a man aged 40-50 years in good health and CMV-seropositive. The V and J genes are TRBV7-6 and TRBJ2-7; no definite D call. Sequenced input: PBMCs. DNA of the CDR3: TGTGCCAGCAGCTTAGCAAACCAGGCCGAGCAGTACTTC. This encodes CASSLANQAEQYF.